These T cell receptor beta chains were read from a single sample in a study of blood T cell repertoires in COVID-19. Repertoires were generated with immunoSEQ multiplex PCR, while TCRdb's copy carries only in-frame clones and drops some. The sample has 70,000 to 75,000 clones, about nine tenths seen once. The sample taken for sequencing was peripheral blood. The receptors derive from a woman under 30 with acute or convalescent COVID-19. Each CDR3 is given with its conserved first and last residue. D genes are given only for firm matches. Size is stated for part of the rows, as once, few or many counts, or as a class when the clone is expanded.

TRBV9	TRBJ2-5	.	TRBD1	TGTGCCAGCAGCGTAGGAGACAGGGCTCAAGAGACCCAGTACTTC	CASSVGDRAQETQYF
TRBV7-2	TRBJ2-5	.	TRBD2	TGTGCCAGCAGCTCCAGACTAGCGGGGCAAGAGACCCAGTACTTC	CASSSRLAGQETQYF
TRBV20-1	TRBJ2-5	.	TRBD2	TGCAGTGCTCGTGTAGCGGGGAGATGGGAGACCCAGTACTTC	CSARVAGRWETQYF
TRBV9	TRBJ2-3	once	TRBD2	TGTGCCAGCAGCGTAGGTGCGGGAGGCTTTGGTACAGATACGCAGTATTTT	CASSVGAGGFGTDTQYF
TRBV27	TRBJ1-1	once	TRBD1	TGTGCCAGCACCAGGAGGGCAGGGGGCATGAACACTGAAGCTTTCTTT	CASTRRAGGMNTEAFF
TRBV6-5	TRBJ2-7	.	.	TGTGCCAGCAGTTACTCGATTCATAGCGGCTACGAGCAGTACTTC	CASSYSIHSGYEQYF
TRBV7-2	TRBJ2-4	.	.	TGTGCCAGCAGCTTAGATGGAGGATCGATAGCCAAAAACATTCAGTACTTC	CASSLDGGSIAKNIQYF
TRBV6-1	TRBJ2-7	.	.	TGTGCCAGCAGTGAAGTAGCAGGGGGGACCTACGAGCAGTACTTC	CASSEVAGGTYEQYF
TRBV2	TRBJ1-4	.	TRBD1	TGTGCCAGCAGCCTTGGGACAGAACTGTTTTTT	CASSLGTELFF
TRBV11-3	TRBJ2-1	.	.	TGTGCCAGCAGCTTAAACCCCCGGGTATACAATGAGCAGTTCTTC	CASSLNPRVYNEQFF
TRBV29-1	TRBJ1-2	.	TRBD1	TGCAGCGTTGAAGGGACAGGGGGCCAGTATGGCTACACCTTC	CSVEGTGGQYGYTF
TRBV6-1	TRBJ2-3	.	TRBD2	TGTGCCAGCAGTGTGGAACTAGCGGGAGGTGCAGATACGCAGTATTTT	CASSVELAGGADTQYF
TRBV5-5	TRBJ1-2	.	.	TGTGCCAGCAGCTTGGACAGGGTTAACTATGGCTACACCTTC	CASSLDRVNYGYTF
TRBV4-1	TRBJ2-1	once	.	TGCGCCAGCAGCCTACGAGACAGTTATTACAATGAGCAGTTCTTC	CASSLRDSYYNEQFF